This T cell receptor (beta chain) was observed in a study of blood T cell repertoires in COVID-19. At the level of the study: There were acute and convalescent COVID-19 samples, and they came from the United States, Italy and Spain. Sources were T cells, B-cell-depleted T cells, or PBMCs; the material itself was cDNA or gDNA.

CDR1 is SGDLS, CDR2 YYNGEE, per germline. The CDR3 runs 20 residues. Trimming pared 0 bases from V and 1 base from J, leaving 20 bases between. Original processing methods: Estimates of nucleated cell counts were drawn from the amplification of reference gene primers. Sequencing used immunoSEQ multiplex PCR; TCRdb keeps in-frame clones, though not all of them. D and trimming come from the DNA, and the V and J calls and clone size come from that table. The sample includes some 200,000 clones, 80% to 90% seen only once; the top ten take about 4.5%. V gene TRBV9 combines with J gene TRBJ1-6; no reliable D call. The sample comprised peripheral blood. The clonotype comes from a man aged 50 or older with acute or convalescent COVID-19. CDR3 nucleotides: TGTGCCAGCAGCGTAGAGTCCCTCGCCAGTCCATTTTCCTATAATTCACCCCTCCACTTT. This codes for CASSVESLASPFSYNSPLHF.